This TCR beta chain was observed in a study of regulatory T cells in long-lasting Graves disease. V lost 0 bases and J lost 2, with 7 bases in between. In germline, CDR1 is SEHNR, CDR2 FQNEAQ (reference sequence). This CDR3 has 14 residues. Documented time point: newly diagnosed GD, antithyroid drugs for less than 3 months. PBMCs were the source of the RNA used for TCR sequencing. CDR3 regions were amplified by Arm-PCR using iRepertoire HTBI primers to build TCR beta libraries. TCRdb redid the calling of the multiplex PCR reads with MiXCR, one entry per CDR3 protein. The sample consists of more than 400,000 distinct CDR3 sequences, about a sixth of them appearing once. This clonotype was seen ten or more times. This sample also belongs to another study, concerning T cells in Graves' hyperthyroidism and ophthalmopathy. In that study: A first-round RT-PCR of the TCR CDR3 used the HTBI primer set.

The chain combines TRBV7-9 with TRBJ1-1; perhaps TRBD1 as D (5 bases). The material sequenced was peripheral blood mononuclear cells (PBMCs), taken at new diagnosis, from a patient treated with antithyroid drugs. The TCR originated in a woman aged 25 to 39 with Graves disease. The CDR3 loop is CASSLAGVNTEAFF. The CDR3, as DNA: TGTGCCAGCAGCTTAGCGGGGGTAAACACTGAAGCTTTCTTT.